Sequencing of this T cell receptor beta chain was carried out in a study of blood T cell repertoires in COVID-19. On the study more broadly: Whether acute or convalescent, the COVID-19 samples came from the United States, Italy and Spain. T cells, B-cell-depleted T cells, or PBMCs provided the cDNA or gDNA that served as material.

The count of this clone is one. The authors' processing: Amplification of reference gene primers provided the estimated nucleated cell counts. Libraries were prepared by immunoSEQ multiplex PCR; TCRdb keeps only in-frame clonotypes and omits some of them. V and J calls and clone size are those listed in that table; D and trimming were worked out from the DNA. The sample shows around 60,000 clones, about 80% of them seen only once. The CDR3 is made up of 17 amino acids. Enrollment of patients from Seattle took place during active infection, with longitudinal follow-up. This TCR came from a man aged 25-45 years with COVID-19, enrolled during active disease. Input material: peripheral blood. This rearrangement joins TRBV1 to TRBJ1-4; the table's D gene call, TRBD1, was not cross checked with the DNA. TRBV1 is a pseudogene locus. CDR3 region: CTSSQMGQDATNEKLFF. The CDR3, as DNA: TGCACCAGCAGCCAAATGGGACAGGACGCAACTAATGAAAAACTGTTTTTT.